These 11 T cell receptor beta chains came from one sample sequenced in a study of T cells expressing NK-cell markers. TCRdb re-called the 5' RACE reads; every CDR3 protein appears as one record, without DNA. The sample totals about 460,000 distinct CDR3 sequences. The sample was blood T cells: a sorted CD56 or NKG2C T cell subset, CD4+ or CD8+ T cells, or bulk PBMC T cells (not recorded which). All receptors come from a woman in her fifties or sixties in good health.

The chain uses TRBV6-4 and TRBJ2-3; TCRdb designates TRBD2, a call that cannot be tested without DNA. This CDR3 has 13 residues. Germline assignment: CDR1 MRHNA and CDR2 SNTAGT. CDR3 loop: CASKYREPDTQYF.

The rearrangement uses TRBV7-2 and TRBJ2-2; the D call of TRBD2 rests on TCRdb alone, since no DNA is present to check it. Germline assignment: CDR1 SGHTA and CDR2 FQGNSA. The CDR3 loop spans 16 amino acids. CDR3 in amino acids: CASSLDRSGRTGELFF.

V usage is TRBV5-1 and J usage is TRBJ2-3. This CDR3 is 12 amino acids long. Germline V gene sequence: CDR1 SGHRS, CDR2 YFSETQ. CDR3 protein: CASSPQFGTQYF. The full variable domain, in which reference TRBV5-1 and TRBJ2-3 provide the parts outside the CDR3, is KAGVTQTPRYLIKTRGQQVTLSCSPISGHRSVSWYQQTPGQGLQFLFEYFSETQRNKGNFPGRFSGRQFSNSRSEMNVSTLELGDSALYLCASSPQFGTQYFGPGTRLTVL.

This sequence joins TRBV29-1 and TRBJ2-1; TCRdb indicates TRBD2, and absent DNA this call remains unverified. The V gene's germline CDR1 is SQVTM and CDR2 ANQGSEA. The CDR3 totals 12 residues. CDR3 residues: CSVGDLVGEQFF.

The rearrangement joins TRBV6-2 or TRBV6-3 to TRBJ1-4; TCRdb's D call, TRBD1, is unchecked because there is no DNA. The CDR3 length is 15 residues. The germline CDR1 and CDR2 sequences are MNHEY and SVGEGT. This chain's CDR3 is CASSIGQGRGEKLFF.

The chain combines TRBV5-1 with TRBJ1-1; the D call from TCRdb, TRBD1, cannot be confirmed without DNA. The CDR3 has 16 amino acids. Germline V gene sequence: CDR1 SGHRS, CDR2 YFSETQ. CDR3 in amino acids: CASSLQAGAMNTEAFF.

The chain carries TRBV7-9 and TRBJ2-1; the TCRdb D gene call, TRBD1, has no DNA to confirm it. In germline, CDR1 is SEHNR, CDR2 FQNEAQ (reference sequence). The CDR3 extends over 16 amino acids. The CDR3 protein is CASSFLRGSGASEQFF.

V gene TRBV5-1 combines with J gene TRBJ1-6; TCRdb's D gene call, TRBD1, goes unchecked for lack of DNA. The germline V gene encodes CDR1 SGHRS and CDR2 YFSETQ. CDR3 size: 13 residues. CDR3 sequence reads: CASSGTGDSPLHF.

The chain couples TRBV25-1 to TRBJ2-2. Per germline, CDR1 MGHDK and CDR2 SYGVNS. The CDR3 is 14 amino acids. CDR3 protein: CASSGKGQTGELFF.

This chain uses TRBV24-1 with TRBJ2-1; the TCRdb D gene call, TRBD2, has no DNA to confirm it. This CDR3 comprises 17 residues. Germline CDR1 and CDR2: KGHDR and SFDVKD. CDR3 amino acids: CATSDPGFSGRGYEQFF.

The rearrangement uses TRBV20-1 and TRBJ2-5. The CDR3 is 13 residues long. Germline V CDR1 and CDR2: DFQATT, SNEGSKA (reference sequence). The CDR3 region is CSARHVEQETQYF.